This record covers a single T cell receptor (beta chain). This specimen comes from a study of early T cells in non-severe SARS-CoV-2 infection. At the level of the study: The sequenced material was bulk RNA from unsorted whole blood, and its chains were unpaired.

With 2 bases removed from V and 3 bases from J, the gap between germline ends came to 7 bases. The CDR3 is 14 residues long. The germline CDR1 and CDR2 sequences are SGHTA and FQGTGA. Individually, cDNA molecules had unique molecular identifiers attached to them. One entry per CDR3 protein results from TCRdb running MiXCR on the 5' RACE reads. This sample has about 27,000 distinct CDR3 sequences, with just under 3% found just once. Sequencing input: whole blood. The J gene is TRBJ2-2, the V gene TRBV7-3; D call uncertain. This sequence originates from an adult who was a healthcare worker with PCR-confirmed SARS-CoV-2 infection or an uninfected control (not recorded which). The CDR3 is CASSLLGHTGELFF. The DNA of the CDR3 is TGTGCCAGCAGCTTATTGGGCCACACCGGGGAGCTGTTTTTT.